This TCR beta chain is from a study of cytomegalovirus exposure and HLA in healthy donors. Whole-study results and caveats: DRB1 had the most TCR associations and HLA-C the fewest, a later analysis found, with rates varying by HLA locus. CMV serostatus stood as the only immune exposure information on hand. Altogether, some 160 TCR beta chains were recorded as cytomegalovirus-associated. 87-base-pair reads could not separate some V segments, including TRBV6-2 and TRBV6-3.

Primers included in the PCR were 60 Vbeta and 13 Jbeta primers. Method: immunoSEQ multiplex PCR; TCRdb's copy keeps in-frame clones and lacks some. The sample yields about 120,000 clones, less than 85% seen once. V gave up 1 base and J gave up 6 bases; unmatched junction bases: 6. The CDR3 has 16 amino acids. The germline V gene has CDR1 SGHTA and CDR2 FQGNSA. In its sample, this clone was seen a few times. The antigen is not known. The chain employs TRBV7-2 and TRBJ2-5; 12 bases line up with TRBD1. Sequencing was performed on PBMCs. This TCR was recovered from a man under 40 in good health and CMV-seropositive. The CDR3 is CASSLEGTGGAQTQYF. The CDR3 coding sequence is TGTGCCAGCAGCTTAGAGGGGACAGGGGGCGCTCAGACCCAGTACTTC.